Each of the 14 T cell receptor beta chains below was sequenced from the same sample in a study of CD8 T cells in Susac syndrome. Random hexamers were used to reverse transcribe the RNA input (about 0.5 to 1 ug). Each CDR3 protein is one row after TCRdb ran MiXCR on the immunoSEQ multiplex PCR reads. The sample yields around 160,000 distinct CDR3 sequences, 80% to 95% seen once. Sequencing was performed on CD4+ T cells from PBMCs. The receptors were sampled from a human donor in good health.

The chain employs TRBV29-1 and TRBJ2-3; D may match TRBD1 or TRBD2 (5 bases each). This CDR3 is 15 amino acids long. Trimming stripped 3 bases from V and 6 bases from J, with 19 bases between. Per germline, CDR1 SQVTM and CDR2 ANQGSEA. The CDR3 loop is CSVDKSTVTGDTQYF. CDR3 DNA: TGCAGCGTTGATAAATCGACAGTCACGGGGGATACGCAGTATTTT.

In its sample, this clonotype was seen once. The CDR3 sequence: CSARTHGDNYGYTF. The CDR3, as DNA: TGCAGTGCTCGGACCCACGGGGACAACTATGGCTACACCTTC. The chain carries TRBV20-1 and TRBJ1-2, with D tentatively TRBD1 (5 bases). The germline V gene encodes CDR1 DFQATT and CDR2 SNEGSKA (reference sequence). The CDR3 runs 14 residues. V shed 5 bases and J shed 2 bases, with 15 bases lying between them.

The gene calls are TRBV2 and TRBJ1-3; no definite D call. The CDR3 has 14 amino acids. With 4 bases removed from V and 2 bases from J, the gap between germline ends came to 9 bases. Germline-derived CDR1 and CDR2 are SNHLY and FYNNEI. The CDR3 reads CASSANSAGNTIYF. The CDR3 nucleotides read TGTGCCAGCAGTGCCAACAGCGCTGGAAACACCATATATTTT.

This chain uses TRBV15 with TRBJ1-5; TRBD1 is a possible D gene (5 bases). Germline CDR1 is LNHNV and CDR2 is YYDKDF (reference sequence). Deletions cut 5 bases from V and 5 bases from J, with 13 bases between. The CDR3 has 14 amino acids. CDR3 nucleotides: TGTGCCACCAGCCACTTTGGGGACGATCAGCCCCAGCATTTT. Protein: CATSHFGDDQPQHF.

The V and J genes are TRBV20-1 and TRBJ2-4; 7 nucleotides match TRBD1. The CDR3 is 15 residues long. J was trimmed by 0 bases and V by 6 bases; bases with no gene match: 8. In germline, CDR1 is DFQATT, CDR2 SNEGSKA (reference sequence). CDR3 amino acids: CSAGDSSLAKNIQYF. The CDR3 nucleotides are TGCAGTGCCGGGGACAGTTCCCTAGCCAAAAACATTCAGTACTTC.

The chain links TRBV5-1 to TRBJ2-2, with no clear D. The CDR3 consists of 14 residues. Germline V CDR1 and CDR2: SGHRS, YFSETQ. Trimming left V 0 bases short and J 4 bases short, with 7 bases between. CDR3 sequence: CASSLAHITGELFF. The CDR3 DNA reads TGCGCCAGCAGCTTGGCACACATCACCGGGGAGCTGTTTTTT.

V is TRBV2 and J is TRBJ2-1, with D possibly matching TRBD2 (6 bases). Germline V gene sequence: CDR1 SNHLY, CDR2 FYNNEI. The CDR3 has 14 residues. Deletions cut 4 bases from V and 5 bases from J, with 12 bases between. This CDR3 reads CASSGGEVNNEQFF. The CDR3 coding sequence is TGTGCCAGCAGTGGAGGGGAGGTAAACAATGAGCAGTTCTTC. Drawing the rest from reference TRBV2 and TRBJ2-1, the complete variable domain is EPEVTQTPSHQVTQMGQEVILRCVPISNHLYFYWYRQILGQKVEFLVSFYNNEISEKSEIFDDQFSVERPDGSNFTLKIRSTKLEDSAMYFCASSGGEVNNEQFFGPGTRLTVL.

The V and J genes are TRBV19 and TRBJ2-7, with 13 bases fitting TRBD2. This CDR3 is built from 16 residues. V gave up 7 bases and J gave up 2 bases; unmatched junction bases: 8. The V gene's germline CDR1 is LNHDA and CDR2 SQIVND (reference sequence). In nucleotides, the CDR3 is TGTGCCAGTACCCGGACTAGCGGGGGCCTTACCTACGAGCAGTACTTC. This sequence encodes CASTRTSGGLTYEQYF. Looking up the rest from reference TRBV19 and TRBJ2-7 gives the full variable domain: DGGITQSPKYLFRKEGQNVTLSCEQNLNHDAMYWYRQDPGQGLRLIYYSQIVNDFQKGDIAEGYSVSREKKESFPLTVTSAQKNPTAFYLCASTRTSGGLTYEQYFGPGTRLTVT.

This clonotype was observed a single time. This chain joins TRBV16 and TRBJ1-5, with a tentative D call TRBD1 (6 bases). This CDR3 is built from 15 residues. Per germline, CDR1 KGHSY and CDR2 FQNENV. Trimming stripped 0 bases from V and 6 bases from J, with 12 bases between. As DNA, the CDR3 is TGTGCCAGCAGCCAATCGGACGGACAGACTCAGCCCCAGCATTTT. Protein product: CASSQSDGQTQPQHF. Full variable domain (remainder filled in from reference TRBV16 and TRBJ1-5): GEEVAQTPKHLVRGEGQKAKLYCAPIKGHSYVFWYQQVLKNEFKFLISFQNENVFDETGMPKERFSAKCLPNSPCSLEIQATKLEDSAVYFCASSQSDGQTQPQHFGDGTRLSIL.

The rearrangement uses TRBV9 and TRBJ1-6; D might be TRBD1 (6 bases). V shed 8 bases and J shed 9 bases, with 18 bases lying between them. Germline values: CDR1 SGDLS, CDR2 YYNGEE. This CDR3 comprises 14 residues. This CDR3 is CASTKGGVGSPLHF. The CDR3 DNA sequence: TGTGCCAGTACCAAGGGGGGGGTTGGTTCACCCCTCCACTTT.

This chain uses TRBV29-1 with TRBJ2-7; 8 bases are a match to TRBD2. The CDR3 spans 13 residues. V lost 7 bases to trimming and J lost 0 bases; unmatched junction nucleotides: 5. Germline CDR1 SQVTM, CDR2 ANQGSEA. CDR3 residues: CSAGGGSSYEQYF. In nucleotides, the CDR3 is TGCAGCGCCGGCGGGGGGAGCTCCTACGAGCAGTACTTC.

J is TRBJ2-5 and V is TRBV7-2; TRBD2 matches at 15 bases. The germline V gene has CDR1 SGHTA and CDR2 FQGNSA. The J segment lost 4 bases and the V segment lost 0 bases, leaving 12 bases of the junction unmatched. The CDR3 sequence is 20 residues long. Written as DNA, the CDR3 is TGTGCCAGCAGCTTAGCTCAGGGGACTAGCGGGGGGTCAAGGGGAGAGACCCAGTACTTC. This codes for CASSLAQGTSGGSRGETQYF.

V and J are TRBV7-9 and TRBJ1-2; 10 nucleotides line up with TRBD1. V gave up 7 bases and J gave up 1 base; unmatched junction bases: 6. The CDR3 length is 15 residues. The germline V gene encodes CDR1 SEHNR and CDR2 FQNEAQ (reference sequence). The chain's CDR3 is CASNWDRGNNYGYTF. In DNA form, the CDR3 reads TGTGCCAGCAACTGGGACAGGGGTAATAACTATGGCTACACCTTC.

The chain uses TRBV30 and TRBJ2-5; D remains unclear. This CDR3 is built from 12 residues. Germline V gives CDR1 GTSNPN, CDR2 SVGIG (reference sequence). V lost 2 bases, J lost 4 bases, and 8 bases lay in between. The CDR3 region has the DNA TGTGCCTGGAGTCGAGCGCGAGAGACCCAGTACTTC. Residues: CAWSRARETQYF.